Listed below are T cell receptor beta chains from one sample, sequenced in a study of human thymus T cells. The assay was immunoSEQ multiplex PCR, and TCRdb's table has in-frame clones only and misses some. The table lists around 130,000 clones, around 94% of them singletons. Sequencing input: thymus tissue. The receptor source for this set is a boy under two years old with a congenital heart defect but otherwise immunologically healthy. The CDR3 runs from the conserved cysteine through the conserved F or W. D genes are given only for firm matches. Some rows mark clone size as missing; the rest say once, few, many or name a class of expanded clone.

TRBV29-1	TRBD1	TRBJ2-5	once	CSVEEGWDRDGETQYF	TGCAGCGTTGAAGAAGGGTGGGACAGGGACGGAGAGACCCAGTACTTC
TRBV27	-	TRBJ1-1	-	CASSLGVPAATEAFF	TGTGCCAGCAGTTTAGGGGTCCCGGCCGCCACTGAAGCTTTCTTT
TRBV12-5	TRBD2	TRBJ2-5	-	CASGLGLAGGPETQYF	TGTGCTAGTGGTTTGGGACTAGCGGGGGGGCCGGAGACCCAGTACTTC
TRBV7-8	-	TRBJ2-6	-	CASTLVTSGANVLTF	TGTGCCAGCACCTTGGTGACAAGTGGGGCCAACGTCCTGACTTTC
TRBV10-2	-	TRBJ2-5	-	CASREVSETQYF	TGCGCCAGCAGAGAGGTGTCAGAGACCCAGTACTTC
TRBV27	-	TRBJ1-1	-	CASRTRWVNTEAFF	TGTGCCAGCAGGACAAGGTGGGTGAACACTGAAGCTTTCTTT
TRBV25-1	-	TRBJ1-2	-	CASSVRGNYGYTF	TGTGCCAGCAGTGTACGCGGTAACTATGGCTATACCTTC
TRBV27	-	TRBJ2-5	once	CASKRLLRGGSPETQYF	TGTGCCAGCAAGAGATTATTGCGGGGAGGTAGCCCCGAGACCCAGTACTTC
TRBV5-5	-	TRBJ1-5	-	CASSKGPNGQPQHF	TGTGCCAGCAGCAAGGGACCTAACGGCCAGCCCCAGCATTTT
TRBV10-3	TRBD2	TRBJ2-1	-	CAISPLASGAYSYNEQFF	TGTGCCATCAGTCCGTTGGCTAGCGGGGCCTACTCCTACAATGAGCAGTTCTTC
TRBV9	TRBD1	TRBJ2-7	once	CASSGLGTGIHEQYF	TGTGCCAGCAGCGGCCTGGGGACAGGGATCCACGAGCAGTACTTC
TRBV4-1	-	TRBJ1-5	-	CASSQDLNQPQHF	TGCGCCAGCAGCCAAGATCTGAATCAGCCCCAGCATTTT